The 21 T cell receptor beta chains presented below share a single source sample, sequenced in a study of identical twins. TCRdb re-analysed the 5' RACE reads in MiXCR, keeping a single row per CDR3 protein. This sample has approximately 600,000 distinct CDR3 sequences, with 9% to 10% found just once. These data were also reused for a study on yellow fever vaccine responses in identical twins.

Sequenced: PBMCs. The receptors come from a woman younger than 30 in good health.

This chain uses TRBV7-8 with TRBJ2-2; 9 positions agree with TRBD2. This CDR3 contains 16 residues. The germline CDR1 and CDR2 sequences are SGHVS and FQNEAQ. V gave up 4 bases and J gave up 3 bases; unmatched junction bases: 6. The CDR3 DNA follows: TGTGCCAGCAGCTCTGCGGGGGGGCCTCACACCGGGGAGCTGTTTTTT. This gives the protein CASSSAGGPHTGELFF.

This clonotype appeared a few times. This chain joins TRBV4-1 and TRBJ1-6; 8 bases align to TRBD1. Trimming cost V 4 bases and J 7 bases; bases outside gene matches: 9. The germline gives CDR1 MGHRA, CDR2 YSYEKL. CDR3 length: 16 amino acids. In DNA, the CDR3 is TGCGCCAGCAGCCTTTCGACAGGGGCAGGCAATTCACCCCTCCACTTT. Residues: CASSLSTGAGNSPLHF.

The table lists this clonotype with a few counts. The chain links TRBV5-1 to TRBJ2-1; no clear D gene. CDR3 size: 14 residues. CDR1 and CDR2 from the germline V gene are SGHRS and YFSETQ. Deletions cut 6 bases from V and 7 bases from J, with 17 bases between. DNA for the CDR3: TGCGCCAGCAACGTCCCTACCTACGAGAATGAGCAGTTCTTC. Protein product: CASNVPTYENEQFF.

The table lists this clonotype with many counts. The J gene is TRBJ2-7, the V gene TRBV6-2 or TRBV6-3; 7 nucleotides align to TRBD2. The V and J ends lost 8 bases and 0 bases, in that order; junction bases with no gene match: 4. This CDR3 contains 13 residues. Germline V lookup: CDR1 MNHEY, CDR2 SVGEGT. DNA of the CDR3: TGTGCCAGCGGGCCTAGCGGCTCCTACGAGCAGTACTTC. This translates into CASGPSGSYEQYF.

In this sample, this clonotype turned up many times. V usage is TRBV6-4 and J usage is TRBJ1-1; D unresolved. Deletions cut 3 bases from V and 7 bases from J, with 9 bases between. The CDR3 extends over 12 amino acids. Germline values: CDR1 MRHNA, CDR2 SNTAGT. DNA for the CDR3: TGTGCCAGCAGTGAAGGGCGAGGTGAAGCTTTCTTT. Protein sequence: CASSEGRGEAFF.

This clonotype was recorded a few times. The chain uses TRBV11-1 and TRBJ2-1; 7 positions agree with TRBD1. J gave up 2 bases and V 4 bases, and 11 bases lay outside the gene matches. Per the germline V gene, CDR1 is SGHAT and CDR2 is FQDESV (reference sequence). This CDR3 spans 17 amino acids. The CDR3 coding sequence is TGTGCCAGCAGCTGGGCAACAGGGGACCCAACCTACAATGAGCAGTTCTTC. It is translated as CASSWATGDPTYNEQFF. The full variable domain, completed using reference TRBV11-1 and TRBJ2-1, is EAEVAQSPRYKITEKSQAVAFWCDPISGHATLYWYRQILGQGPELLVQFQDESVVDDSQLPKDRFSAERLKGVDSTLKIQPAELGDSAMYLCASSWATGDPTYNEQFFGPGTRLTVL.

This clonotype was counted a few times. The rearrangement uses TRBV5-1 and TRBJ2-5, with 8 nucleotides matching TRBD2. J gave up 2 bases and V 4 bases, and 16 bases lay outside the gene matches. CDR1 and CDR2 (germline): SGHRS, YFSETQ. This CDR3 comprises 18 residues. CDR3 protein: CASSPKPSGRDIQETQYF. The CDR3 DNA reads as TGCGCCAGCAGCCCGAAGCCTAGCGGGCGGGACATTCAAGAGACCCAGTACTTC.

This clonotype was observed a few times. The chain combines TRBV19 with TRBJ2-7; maybe TRBD1 (6 bases). The CDR3 is made up of 13 amino acids. V was cut by 3 bases and J by 6 bases, with 12 bases left in between. Germline-derived CDR1 and CDR2 are LNHDA and SQIVND (reference sequence). Here the CDR3 reads CASSMNRVSEQYF. CDR3 nucleotide sequence: TGTGCCAGTAGTATGAACAGGGTAAGCGAGCAGTACTTC. The full variable domain, in which reference TRBV19 and TRBJ2-7 provide the parts outside the CDR3, is DGGITQSPKYLFRKEGQNVTLSCEQNLNHDAMYWYRQDPGQGLRLIYYSQIVNDFQKGDIAEGYSVSREKKESFPLTVTSAQKNPTAFYLCASSMNRVSEQYFGPGTRLTVT.

This clonotype has more than one count but fewer than ten. The chain recombines TRBV20-1 with TRBJ2-3; TRBD2 matches 10 bases. This CDR3 comprises 14 residues. V lost 6 bases to trimming and J lost 2 bases; unmatched junction nucleotides: 5. CDR1 is DFQATT, CDR2 SNEGSKA, per germline (reference sequence). The CDR3 loop is CSALAGGITDTQYF. The CDR3 DNA reads as TGCAGTGCGTTAGCGGGGGGCATCACAGATACGCAGTATTTT.

This clonotype occurred many times. The genes are TRBV7-9 and TRBJ2-3, with 9 positions matching TRBD2. V was pared by 5 bases and J by 2 bases, with 8 bases of the junction left unmatched. This CDR3 is 16 amino acids long. CDR1 and CDR2 from the germline V gene are SEHNR and FQNEAQ (reference sequence). DNA for the CDR3: TGTGCCAGCAGCCAATCGACTAGCGGTTTCACAGATACGCAGTATTTT. Translated, it gives CASSQSTSGFTDTQYF. Full variable domain (remainder filled in from reference TRBV7-9 and TRBJ2-3): DTGVSQNPRHKITKRGQNVTFRCDPISEHNRLYWYRQTLGQGPEFLTYFQNEAQLEKSRLLSDRFSAERPKGSFSTLEIQRTEQGDSAMYLCASSQSTSGFTDTQYFGPGTRLTVL.

This chain connects TRBV7-3 to TRBJ1-1; no clear D. The V end lost 1 base, the J end lost 3 bases, and 6 bases lay between the germline ends. This CDR3 has 13 residues. The germline CDR1 and CDR2 sequences are SGHTA and FQGTGA. The CDR3 loop reads CASSLMRHTEAFF. DNA for the CDR3: TGTGCCAGCAGCTTAATGCGACACACTGAAGCTTTCTTT.

There are a few counts of this clonotype. The chain has TRBV11-2 and TRBJ2-1; D uncertain. V lost 7 bases and J lost 6, with 13 bases in between. The CDR3 consists of 13 residues. The germline CDR1 and CDR2 sequences are SGHAT and FQNNGV. CDR3 in DNA: TGTGCCAGCACTTCGATGGGCCGCAATGAGCAGTTCTTC. Protein: CASTSMGRNEQFF. Supplemented by reference TRBV11-2 and TRBJ2-1, the full variable domain reads EAGVAQSPRYKIIEKRQSVAFWCNPISGHATLYWYQQILGQGPKLLIQFQNNGVVDDSQLPKDRFSAERLKGVDSTLKIQPAKLEDSAVYLCASTSMGRNEQFFGPGTRLTVL.

This clonotype was counted at least ten times. This chain uses TRBV6-1 with TRBJ2-7, with 8 bases identical to TRBD2. V dropped 6 bases and J dropped 4; count of bases not matched to a gene: 11. The germline CDR1 and CDR2 sequences are MNHNS and SASEGT. The CDR3 covers 15 residues. Here the CDR3 DNA reads TGTGCCAGCAGCCCCCACGGGAGGGGTCGGTACGAGCAGTACTTC. This encodes CASSPHGRGRYEQYF.

The sample holds many counts of this clonotype. The gene calls are TRBV18 and TRBJ2-1; 12 nucleotides align to TRBD2. J was trimmed by 0 bases and V by 3 bases; bases with no gene match: 3. Germline V gene data show CDR1 as KGHSH and CDR2 as LQKENI. This CDR3 contains 17 residues. The CDR3 region is CASSPSSGRVSYNEQFF. For the CDR3, the DNA is TGTGCCAGCTCACCCTCTAGCGGGAGGGTCTCCTACAATGAGCAGTTCTTC.

Ten or more counts support this clonotype. The chain couples TRBV20-1 to TRBJ2-3; either TRBD1 or TRBD2 may fit D (6 bases each). Trimming stripped 6 bases from V and 4 bases from J, with 23 bases between. This CDR3 comprises 16 residues. Germline CDR1 reads DFQATT; CDR2 reads SNEGSKA (reference sequence). As DNA, the CDR3 is TGCAGTGCCAGGAGGCTCGAGGGGGGCGAGGCAGATACGCAGTATTTT. Its translation: CSARRLEGGEADTQYF.

J is TRBJ2-3 and V is TRBV29-1; perhaps D is TRBD1 or TRBD2 (5 bases each). The CDR3 runs 16 residues. Deletions cut 0 bases from V and 3 bases from J, with 16 bases between. Germline V gene sequence: CDR1 SQVTM, CDR2 ANQGSEA. The CDR3 reads CSVEDFGAGPTDTQYF. CDR3 in DNA: TGCAGCGTTGAAGATTTCGGGGCAGGGCCGACAGATACGCAGTATTTT.

This chain joins TRBV24-1 and TRBJ2-1, with D possibly being TRBD1 or TRBD2 (5 bases each). V dropped 4 bases and J dropped 4 bases, with 13 bases sitting between them. This CDR3 has 15 residues. Looked up from germline, CDR1 is KGHDR and CDR2 is SFDVKD. The CDR3 DNA is TGTGCCACCAGTGAACAGCAGGGCGGGTACAATGAGCAGTTCTTC. Its translation is CATSEQQGGYNEQFF.

This clonotype was found a few times. The chain links TRBV9 to TRBJ2-1; either TRBD1 or TRBD2 may supply D (5 bases each). V lost 3 bases and J lost 0, with 10 bases in between. This CDR3 spans 15 amino acids. CDR1 is SGDLS, CDR2 YYNGEE, per germline. CDR3 loop: CASSEGTTSYNEQFF. DNA for the CDR3: TGTGCCAGCAGCGAGGGGACCACCTCCTACAATGAGCAGTTCTTC.

This clonotype was recorded at least ten times. The V and J genes are TRBV12-3 or TRBV12-4 and TRBJ2-7; D unclear. Between the trimmed V and J ends, which lost 2 bases and 9 bases, there was a span of 8 bases. CDR3 length: 11 residues. The CDR3 region is CASSLSRGQYF. The CDR3 nucleotides read TGTGCCAGCAGTTTATCCCGTGGGCAGTACTTC.

V is TRBV5-5 and J is TRBJ2-7; tentatively, D is TRBD1 (8 bases). There are 13 residues in the CDR3. Germline CDR1 is SGHKS and CDR2 is YYEKEE (reference sequence). V lost 9 bases to trimming and J lost 2 bases, with 15 bases between them. CDR3 sequence reads: CATEQGGTYEQYF. The CDR3 nucleotides are TGTGCCACCGAACAGGGGGGGACCTACGAGCAGTACTTC.

This clonotype was picked up a small number of times. The V gene is TRBV6-2 or TRBV6-3, the J gene TRBJ2-7; possible D gene TRBD2, 5 bases. CDR3 length: 15 amino acids. Germline CDR1 and CDR2: MNHEY and SVGEGT. Between the trimmed V and J ends, which lost 8 bases and 0 bases, there was a span of 17 bases. The chain's CDR3 is CASFRSGGPSYEQYF. In DNA, the CDR3 is TGTGCCAGCTTTAGGAGCGGAGGACCCTCCTACGAGCAGTACTTC.